The 21 T cell receptor beta chains listed next were all sequenced from one sample in a study of cytotoxic CD8 clonotypes in ibrutinib-treated CLL. Here immunoSEQ multiplex PCR was the method, and the copy in TCRdb shows in-frame clones only, minus some. The table has 190,000 or so clones, 72% seen once; the top ten hold around 15%. Source: PBMCs, taken after 24 months of ibrutinib treatment. The receptors here all came from a human donor with chronic lymphocytic leukemia.

V is TRBV4-1 and J is TRBJ2-3; tentatively, D is TRBD1 (5 bases). Deletions cut 1 base from V and 4 bases from J, with 12 bases between. Germline assignment: CDR1 MGHRA and CDR2 YSYEKL. The CDR3 length is 15 residues. CDR3: CASSQVYQGSDTQYF. The CDR3 DNA reads TGCGCCAGCAGCCAAGTCTATCAGGGTTCAGATACGCAGTATTTT.

The chain recombines TRBV27 with TRBJ2-5; D is unresolved. Germline CDR1 reads MNHEY; CDR2 reads SMNVEV (reference sequence). The germline V and J ends were trimmed by 5 bases and 5 bases, with 18 bases remaining between them. This CDR3 is built from 15 residues. The CDR3 DNA is TGTGCCAGCAGTCAGTTTGGGTTTTATGAGGAGACCCAGTACTTC. Translated: CASSQFGFYEETQYF.

The V and J genes are TRBV7-8 and TRBJ2-7; maybe TRBD2 (5 bases). The CDR3 is made up of 16 amino acids. With 2 bases removed from V and 3 bases from J, the gap between germline ends came to 17 bases. The germline V gene encodes CDR1 SGHVS and CDR2 FQNEAQ. Written as DNA, the CDR3 is TGTGCCAGCAGCTTAATTCGGGTCGGGGTTAGCTACGAGCAGTACTTC. As protein: CASSLIRVGVSYEQYF.

The chain links TRBV19 to TRBJ2-7; no definite D call. The germline V gene encodes CDR1 LNHDA and CDR2 SQIVND (reference sequence). This CDR3 is built from 14 residues. The ends were cut back, 3 bases at V and 0 bases at J, with 9 bases in the middle. The CDR3, as DNA: TGTGCCAGTAGTATGGGCTCTCTCTCCTACGAGCAGTACTTC. It codes for CASSMGSLSYEQYF.

This clone was seen only once. The rearrangement joins TRBV5-1 to TRBJ2-1; D is unclear. The germline V gene encodes CDR1 SGHRS and CDR2 YFSETQ. Trimming shortened V by 0 bases and J by 6 bases, and 10 bases separated the two germline ends. This CDR3 has 14 amino acids. CDR3 sequence reads: CASSLDDRLNEQFF. The CDR3 DNA sequence: TGCGCCAGCAGCTTGGATGATAGACTCAATGAGCAGTTCTTC.

The chain links TRBV5-4 to TRBJ2-1, with TRBD1 matching 11 bases. The ends lost 0 bases at V and 8 bases at J; junction bases unmatched: 4. The CDR3 consists of 15 residues. Germline lookup yields CDR1 SGHNT and CDR2 YYREEE (reference sequence). CDR3 amino acids: CASSLEGTGGYEQFF. The CDR3 DNA sequence: TGTGCCAGCAGCTTGGAGGGGACAGGGGGATATGAGCAGTTCTTC.

This clone was observed once. The chain has TRBV5-4 and TRBJ2-2; tentatively, D is TRBD1 (6 bases). The ends were cut back, 4 bases at V and 1 base at J, with 11 bases in the middle. The CDR3 is 15 residues long. CDR1 SGHNT and CDR2 YYREEE come from the germline V gene (reference sequence). This CDR3 reads CASSADRRNTGELFF. CDR3 sequence (DNA): TGTGCCAGCAGCGCGGACAGACGGAACACCGGGGAGCTGTTTTTT.

This clone was observed a few times. The chain is built from TRBV28 and TRBJ2-1, with 14 nucleotides matching TRBD2. The J segment lost 14 bases and the V segment lost 6 bases, leaving 9 bases of the junction unmatched. The CDR3 is 14 amino acids. Germline values: CDR1 MDHEN, CDR2 SYDVKM. As DNA, the CDR3 is TGTGCCAGCAGCCGGGGACTAGCGGGAGTCCGTGAGTTCTTC. Protein product: CASSRGLAGVREFF.

This clone showed up just a few times. The V gene is TRBV7-2, the J gene TRBJ1-5; D remains ambiguous. The V end was cut by 5 bases, the J end by 0 bases, with 8 bases between. CDR3 length: 14 amino acids. Germline V lookup: CDR1 SGHTA, CDR2 FQGNSA. This CDR3 reads CASSPTSSNQPQHF. The DNA for the CDR3 is TGTGCCAGCAGCCCGACAAGTAGCAATCAGCCCCAGCATTTT. The variable domain in full, with the rest retrieved from reference TRBV7-2 and TRBJ1-5, is GAGVSQSPSNKVTEKGKDVELRCDPISGHTALYWYRQSLGQGLEFLIYFQGNSAPDKSGLPSDRFSAERTGGSVSTLTIQRTQQEDSAVYLCASSPTSSNQPQHFGDGTRLSIL.

The chain joins TRBV6-5 to TRBJ1-4; 12 bases agree with TRBD1. The CDR3 covers 14 residues. With V trimmed by 4 bases and J by 8 bases, 2 bases remained unmatched. CDR1 MNHEY and CDR2 SVGAGI come from the germline V gene. Here the CDR3 DNA reads TGTGCCAGCAGTTGGGACAGGGGGCTAGAAAAACTGTTTTTT. Translation gives CASSWDRGLEKLFF.

The genes are TRBV19 and TRBJ2-1; 10 bases match TRBD2. The CDR3 extends over 18 amino acids. Germline V gene lookup returns CDR1 LNHDA and CDR2 SQIVND (reference sequence). V was pared by 4 bases and J by 0 bases, with 9 bases of the junction left unmatched. The CDR3 region has the DNA TGTGCCAGTAGTAAGGTGCTAGCGGGAGATCTCTCCTACAATGAGCAGTTCTTC. It translates to CASSKVLAGDLSYNEQFF.

The V gene is TRBV6-1, the J gene TRBJ2-5; 8 bases align to TRBD1. This CDR3 is built from 15 residues. Per germline, CDR1 MNHNS and CDR2 SASEGT. Losses at the gene ends were 0 bases for V and 5 bases for J; bases not matched to a gene: 5. CDR3: CASSEAAGGLETQYF. The CDR3 DNA is TGTGCCAGCAGTGAAGCGGCAGGGGGCCTCGAGACCCAGTACTTC.

The rearrangement joins TRBV4-3 to TRBJ2-7, with 8 bases that match TRBD1. The CDR3 length is 14 residues. J gave up 2 bases and V 2 bases, and 2 bases lay outside the gene matches. CDR1 LGHNA and CDR2 YSLEER come from the germline V gene. CDR3 amino acids: CASSQWTGTYEQYF. The CDR3 DNA reads TGCGCCAGCAGCCAATGGACAGGGACCTACGAGCAGTACTTC.

This clone was seen a few times. The J gene is TRBJ2-1, the V gene TRBV7-2; D may be TRBD2 (6 bases). This CDR3 has 14 residues. V dropped 3 bases and J dropped 4 bases, with 10 bases sitting between them. Per germline, CDR1 SGHTA and CDR2 FQGNSA. Written as DNA, the CDR3 is TGTGCCAGCAGCTTTGGAGGGAGGTACAATGAGCAGTTCTTC. As protein: CASSFGGRYNEQFF.

The CDR3 spells CASSQEIGRTQYF. The CDR3 DNA sequence: TGCGCCAGCAGCCAAGAAATTGGGCGGACCCAGTACTTC. This chain uses TRBV4-3 with TRBJ2-5; no definite D call. The CDR3 totals 13 residues. Trimming shortened V by 0 bases and J by 7 bases, and 9 bases separated the two germline ends. Germline CDR1 reads LGHNA; CDR2 reads YSLEER.

This clone showed up just once. V and J are TRBV19 and TRBJ2-1; TRBD1 matches 8 bases. Germline CDR1 LNHDA, CDR2 SQIVND (reference sequence). The J segment lost 6 bases and the V segment lost 6 bases, leaving 13 bases of the junction unmatched. CDR3 length: 16 amino acids. CDR3 residues: CASRWGLGQGGNEQFF. CDR3 nucleotide sequence: TGTGCCAGTAGGTGGGGCCTCGGACAGGGCGGCAATGAGCAGTTCTTC.

This sequence joins TRBV7-7 and TRBJ2-3, with D perhaps assigned TRBD1 or TRBD2 (5 bases each). CDR1 is SSHAT and CDR2 is FNYEAQ in the germline V gene (reference sequence). The CDR3 has 16 residues. Trimming stripped 5 bases from V and 1 base from J, with 16 bases between. CDR3 loop: CASSPIWGTGTDTQYF. Written as DNA, the CDR3 is TGTGCCAGCAGCCCGATTTGGGGGACGGGCACAGATACGCAGTATTTT.

This clone was counted a single time. The genes are TRBV18 and TRBJ2-1; 13 bases are a match to TRBD2. V gave up 8 bases and J gave up 0 bases; unmatched junction bases: 16. This CDR3 contains 20 residues. Germline lookup yields CDR1 KGHSH and CDR2 LQKENI. CDR3 nucleotides: TGTGCCAGCACAAATCGTAGGGGGACTAGCGGGACGAGCTCCTACAATGAGCAGTTCTTC. Translating it yields CASTNRRGTSGTSSYNEQFF.

CDR3 DNA sequence: TGTGCCAGCAGTGGTGGATTCGCCACAGATACGCAGTATTTT. Protein product: CASSGGFATDTQYF. The rearrangement links TRBV27 to TRBJ2-3; D remains unclear. The CDR3 spans 14 residues. Germline values: CDR1 MNHEY, CDR2 SMNVEV (reference sequence). The V gene lost 5 bases and the J gene lost 2 bases, with 11 bases spanning the gap.

The chain recombines TRBV7-2 with TRBJ2-5; D uncertain. In germline, CDR1 is SGHTA, CDR2 FQGNSA. V lost 5 bases and J 5 bases, leaving 15 bases between the germline ends. This CDR3 is built from 14 residues. CDR3 region: CASSLSRARETQYF. The DNA of the CDR3 is TGTGCCAGCAGCCTCAGCCGAGCGAGGGAGACCCAGTACTTC.

The chain couples TRBV28 to TRBJ1-1, with 9 bases aligning to TRBD1. Germline V gene sequence: CDR1 MDHEN, CDR2 SYDVKM. After removal of 3 bases from V and 2 bases from J, the junction contained 4 bases not matched to a gene. The CDR3 has 15 residues. CDR3 DNA sequence: TGTGCCAGCAGTTTCGGGACAGGGCTCAACACTGAAGCTTTCTTT. Amino acids: CASSFGTGLNTEAFF.